The 9 T cell receptor beta chains in this list originate from one sample, sequenced in a study of T-cell reconstitution after alpha-beta-depleted transplantation in children. Unique molecular identifiers were incorporated into the prepared TCRbeta library. TCRdb called the PCR reads again in MiXCR, with one record for every CDR3 protein. Of hundreds of thousands of distinct CDR3 sequences listed, 32% are singletons. Sequenced here: PBMCs from the stem cell graft donor, sampled from the stem cell graft. These receptors came from a human donor who donated a stem cell graft to a child with aplastic anemia.

This clonotype was found a few times. This chain links TRBV9 with TRBJ1-1; D unclear. CDR1 and CDR2 from the germline V gene are SGDLS and YYNGEE. The CDR3 covers 14 residues. Between the trimmed V and J ends, which lost 0 bases and 5 bases, there was a span of 11 bases. This CDR3 is CASSVEGGKTEAFF. The CDR3 coding sequence is TGTGCCAGCAGCGTAGAGGGAGGGAAGACTGAAGCTTTCTTT. Using reference TRBV9 and TRBJ1-1 for the parts outside the CDR3, the full variable domain is DSGVTQTPKHLITATGQRVTLRCSPRSGDLSVYWYQQSLDQGLQFLIQYYNGEERAKGNILERFSAQQFPDLHSELNLSSLELGDSALYFCASSVEGGKTEAFFGQGTRLTVV.

This clonotype was detected only a few times. The genes are TRBV7-9 and TRBJ2-1, with a weak D call TRBD2 (6 bases). Trimming took off 2 bases at V and 0 bases at J, with 11 bases between the two ends. CDR3 size: 16 residues. Germline-derived CDR1 and CDR2 are SEHNR and FQNEAQ (reference sequence). CDR3 residues: CASSLRRVISYNEQFF. DNA of the CDR3: TGTGCCAGCAGCTTAAGGAGGGTAATCTCCTACAATGAGCAGTTCTTC.

Only a few counts were recorded for this clonotype. The rearrangement links TRBV6-5 to TRBJ2-7; TRBD1 agrees at 9 bases. Germline CDR1 MNHEY, CDR2 SVGAGI. The V and J ends lost 2 bases and 7 bases, in that order; junction bases with no gene match: 9. There are 15 residues in the CDR3. DNA for the CDR3: TGTGCCAGCAGTTACGCCGGTACAGGGGGCGCGGAGCAGTACTTC. Its protein is CASSYAGTGGAEQYF.

The chain links TRBV5-1 to TRBJ1-3; D remains unclear. The germline V and J ends were trimmed by 4 bases and 0 bases, with 11 bases remaining between them. The CDR3 loop spans 15 amino acids. The V gene's germline CDR1 is SGHRS and CDR2 YFSETQ. CDR3 coding DNA: TGCGCCAGCAGCCAAGGACGGGGCTCTGGAAACACCATATATTTT. Translated, it gives CASSQGRGSGNTIYF.

The V call is TRBV10-3, the J call TRBJ2-5, with 13 bases that match TRBD2. This CDR3 comprises 18 residues. Germline-derived CDR1 and CDR2 are ENHRY and SYGVKD. Trimming at V came to 3 bases and at J to 5 bases, leaving 12 bases not matched to a gene. In DNA form, the CDR3 reads TGTGCCATCAGTGATCCGGGACTAGCGGGACAGAGTGCGGAGACCCAGTACTTC. This encodes CAISDPGLAGQSAETQYF.

The chain couples TRBV30 to TRBJ2-1, with TRBD2 matching over 10 bases. This CDR3 region has 14 residues. Germline V gene lookup returns CDR1 GTSNPN and CDR2 SVGIG (reference sequence). J gave up 8 bases and V 4 bases, and 8 bases lay outside the gene matches. The CDR3 coding sequence is TGTGCCTGGACCGAAGGAAGCGGGAGGGATGAGCAGTTCTTC. Amino acid sequence: CAWTEGSGRDEQFF.

This clonotype was found a few times. The chain employs TRBV10-1 and TRBJ2-5, with D perhaps TRBD2 (6 bases). The ends were cut back, 3 bases at V and 7 bases at J, with 18 bases in the middle. The CDR3 is 15 amino acids. The germline gives CDR1 WNHNN, CDR2 SYGVQD (reference sequence). This CDR3 reads CASSEQEGNRWTQYF. The CDR3 bases are TGCGCCAGCAGTGAACAGGAGGGGAATCGGTGGACCCAGTACTTC.

The chain employs TRBV6-1 and TRBJ1-4; no definite D call. Germline-derived CDR1 and CDR2 are MNHNS and SASEGT. Trimming left V 7 bases short and J 0 bases short, with 12 bases between. The CDR3 loop spans 15 amino acids. CDR3 in amino acids: CASKVTQTTNEKLFF. In DNA form, the CDR3 reads TGTGCCAGCAAAGTGACCCAGACAACTAATGAAAAACTGTTTTTT.

There are a few counts of this clonotype. The genes are TRBV12-3 or TRBV12-4 and TRBJ1-3; 9 bases align to TRBD1. J gave up 2 bases and V 4 bases, and 9 bases lay outside the gene matches. The CDR3 sequence is 17 residues long. The CDR3, as DNA: TGTGCCAGCAGTTCGGGGGGACAGGGAGCCACTGGAAACACCATATATTTT. This encodes CASSSGGQGATGNTIYF.